The rows below give T cell receptor beta chains drawn from one sample of a study of T-cell reconstitution after alpha-beta-depleted transplantation in children. TCRdb fed the PCR reads into MiXCR, producing one record per CDR3 protein. The repertoire holds roughly 98,000 distinct CDR3 sequences, with roughly 15% as singletons. Sequenced material: PBMCs, mostly from graft donor cells, taken 180 days after TCRalphabeta/CD19-depleted stem cell transplant. The receptor source for this set is a male patient between 2 and 15 years old who had a stem cell transplant for acute lymphoblastic leukemia, so the T cells may come from the graft donor. CDR3s include the opening cysteine and the closing phenylalanine or tryptophan. D genes are given only for firm matches. Clone size appears in some rows only: once, few, many, or a class for an expanded clone.

CDR3aa: CASSLGGSYNEQFF
CDR3nt: TGTGCCAGCAGCTTGGGGGGGTCCTACAATGAGCAGTTCTTC
v_gene: TRBV11-1
d_gene: TRBD2
j_gene: TRBJ2-1
abundance: many

CDR3aa: CASKGGLAGGPGETQYF
CDR3nt: TGTGCCAGCAAAGGTGGCCTAGCGGGGGGGCCGGGCGAGACCCAGTACTTC
v_gene: TRBV6-1
d_gene: TRBD2
j_gene: TRBJ2-5
abundance: few

CDR3aa: CASSSQTSHGELFF
CDR3nt: TGTGCCAGCAGCTCCCAGACTAGCCACGGGGAGCTGTTTTTT
v_gene: TRBV7-9
d_gene: TRBD2
j_gene: TRBJ2-2
abundance: few

CDR3aa: CASSQEIWLASTQPQHF
CDR3nt: TGCGCCAGCAGCCAAGAGATCTGGCTGGCGAGCACTCAGCCCCAGCATTTT
v_gene: TRBV4-3
d_gene: NA
j_gene: TRBJ1-5
abundance: few

CDR3aa: CASSTRGRGYTF
CDR3nt: TGTGCCAGCAGTACGAGAGGCCGTGGCTACACCTTC
v_gene: TRBV6-6
d_gene: NA
j_gene: TRBJ1-2
abundance: NA

CDR3aa: CAISATTTGLETQYF
CDR3nt: TGTGCCATCAGTGCAACCACGACAGGGTTGGAGACCCAGTACTTC
v_gene: TRBV10-3
d_gene: TRBD1
j_gene: TRBJ2-5
abundance: few

CDR3aa: CSAKAGGPGETQYF
CDR3nt: TGCAGTGCTAAAGCGGGGGGGCCTGGGGAGACCCAGTACTTC
v_gene: TRBV20-1
d_gene: TRBD2
j_gene: TRBJ2-5
abundance: NA

CDR3aa: CASSLLRGSTDTQYF
CDR3nt: TGTGCCAGCAGTTTACTGCGGGGAAGCACAGATACGCAGTATTTT
v_gene: TRBV12-3/TRBV12-4
d_gene: NA
j_gene: TRBJ2-3
abundance: NA

CDR3aa: CSASRLAASTDTQYF
CDR3nt: TGCAGTGCTAGTAGACTAGCGGCCAGCACAGATACGCAGTATTTT
v_gene: TRBV20-1
d_gene: TRBD2
j_gene: TRBJ2-3
abundance: few

CDR3aa: CSADEGQGSYNEQFF
CDR3nt: TGCAGTGCTGACGAAGGACAGGGCTCCTACAATGAGCAGTTCTTC
v_gene: TRBV20-1
d_gene: TRBD1
j_gene: TRBJ2-1
abundance: few

CDR3aa: CASSVSPQGNEKLFF
CDR3nt: TGTGCCAGCAGCGTAAGCCCTCAGGGGAATGAAAAACTGTTTTTT
v_gene: TRBV9
d_gene: NA
j_gene: TRBJ1-4
abundance: NA

CDR3aa: CSVEGSGGDGYTF
CDR3nt: TGCAGCGTTGAAGGGTCGGGGGGCGATGGCTACACCTTC
v_gene: TRBV29-1
d_gene: NA
j_gene: TRBJ1-2
abundance: few

CDR3aa: CASNQGANTGELFF
CDR3nt: TGCGCCAGCAATCAGGGAGCGAACACCGGGGAGCTGTTTTTT
v_gene: TRBV5-1
d_gene: NA
j_gene: TRBJ2-2
abundance: NA

CDR3aa: CSASGQPDYGYTF
CDR3nt: TGCAGTGCTTCTGGACAACCCGACTATGGCTACACCTTC
v_gene: TRBV20-1
d_gene: NA
j_gene: TRBJ1-2
abundance: few

CDR3aa: CASSTNQGEAFF
CDR3nt: TGCGCCAGCAGCACCAACCAGGGTGAAGCTTTCTTT
v_gene: TRBV5-1
d_gene: NA
j_gene: TRBJ1-1
abundance: few

CDR3aa: CASSQDRIGGGPRAYNEQFF
CDR3nt: TGTGCCAGCAGCCAAGATAGGATTGGCGGGGGGCCCCGGGCCTACAATGAGCAGTTCTTC
v_gene: TRBV3-1
d_gene: TRBD2
j_gene: TRBJ2-1
abundance: few

CDR3aa: CAISETRGVNQPQHF
CDR3nt: TGTGCCATCAGTGAGACCAGGGGTGTCAATCAGCCCCAGCATTTT
v_gene: TRBV10-3
d_gene: NA
j_gene: TRBJ1-5
abundance: few

CDR3aa: CSARDGAPQETQYF
CDR3nt: TGCAGTGCTAGAGATGGAGCGCCACAAGAGACCCAGTACTTC
v_gene: TRBV20-1
d_gene: NA
j_gene: TRBJ2-5
abundance: NA

CDR3aa: CASSSPGRAYNEQFF
CDR3nt: TGCGCCAGCAGCTCCCCGGGGAGGGCCTACAATGAGCAGTTCTTC
v_gene: TRBV5-1
d_gene: TRBD2
j_gene: TRBJ2-1
abundance: NA

CDR3aa: CASTPALADTDTQYF
CDR3nt: TGTGCCAGCACTCCCGCGCTAGCGGACACAGATACGCAGTATTTT
v_gene: TRBV12-3/TRBV12-4
d_gene: TRBD2
j_gene: TRBJ2-3
abundance: few

CDR3aa: CSAQVTGFSQPQHF
CDR3nt: TGCAGTGCCCAAGTGACAGGGTTCAGTCAGCCCCAGCATTTT
v_gene: TRBV20-1
d_gene: TRBD1
j_gene: TRBJ1-5
abundance: few

CDR3aa: CASSATRAGTAGANVLTF
CDR3nt: TGCGCCAGCAGCGCCACTCGGGCAGGGACGGCTGGGGCCAACGTCCTGACTTTC
v_gene: TRBV5-1
d_gene: NA
j_gene: TRBJ2-6
abundance: NA

CDR3aa: CASSLGDLETQYF
CDR3nt: TGTGCCAGCAGTTTAGGGGACCTGGAGACCCAGTACTTC
v_gene: TRBV12-3/TRBV12-4
d_gene: NA
j_gene: TRBJ2-5
abundance: NA

CDR3aa: CASSGTSGGSTDTQYF
CDR3nt: TGCGCCAGCAGCGGGACTAGCGGGGGATCCACAGATACGCAGTATTTT
v_gene: TRBV5-1
d_gene: TRBD2
j_gene: TRBJ2-3
abundance: few

CDR3aa: CSARDPETGGNSPLHF
CDR3nt: TGCAGTGCTAGAGATCCGGAGACAGGGGGTAATTCACCCCTCCACTTT
v_gene: TRBV20-1
d_gene: TRBD1
j_gene: TRBJ1-6
abundance: few

CDR3aa: CAGHSGDEQFF
CDR3nt: TGTGCCGGCCACAGTGGCGATGAGCAGTTCTTC
v_gene: TRBV18
d_gene: NA
j_gene: TRBJ2-1
abundance: NA

CDR3aa: CASSPRLAGASYEQYF
CDR3nt: TGTGCCAGCAGCCCTAGACTAGCGGGGGCCTCCTACGAGCAGTACTTC
v_gene: TRBV7-9
d_gene: TRBD2
j_gene: TRBJ2-7
abundance: few

CDR3aa: CSAGVSQRGLETQYF
CDR3nt: TGCAGTGCTGGGGTTTCCCAGCGGGGGTTGGAGACCCAGTACTTC
v_gene: TRBV20-1
d_gene: TRBD2
j_gene: TRBJ2-5
abundance: NA

CDR3aa: CASSLRQGGTDTQYF
CDR3nt: TGTGCCAGCAGCTTAAGACAGGGAGGGACAGATACGCAGTATTTT
v_gene: TRBV7-2
d_gene: NA
j_gene: TRBJ2-3
abundance: many

CDR3aa: CSARGLDRGVYEQYF
CDR3nt: TGCAGTGCTAGAGGTTTGGACAGGGGTGTATACGAGCAGTACTTC
v_gene: TRBV20-1
d_gene: TRBD1
j_gene: TRBJ2-7
abundance: NA

CDR3aa: CASSYGTSENTIYF
CDR3nt: TGTGCCAGCAGTTACGGGACCTCGGAAAACACCATATATTTT
v_gene: TRBV6-5
d_gene: NA
j_gene: TRBJ1-3
abundance: few

CDR3aa: CASSGLADYEQYF
CDR3nt: TGTGCCAGCAGCGGGCTAGCGGACTACGAGCAGTACTTC
v_gene: TRBV12-3/TRBV12-4
d_gene: TRBD2
j_gene: TRBJ2-7
abundance: few

CDR3aa: CSASRLAGINNEQFF
CDR3nt: TGCAGTGCTAGCCGACTAGCGGGGATTAACAATGAGCAGTTCTTC
v_gene: TRBV20-1
d_gene: TRBD2
j_gene: TRBJ2-1
abundance: few

CDR3aa: CASNTERLTTQYF
CDR3nt: TGTGCCAGCAACACAGAGCGGTTGACTACGCAGTATTTT
v_gene: TRBV7-2
d_gene: NA
j_gene: TRBJ2-3
abundance: many

CDR3aa: CPSTRDKNTGELFF
CDR3nt: TGTCCCAGCACGCGGGACAAGAACACCGGGGAGCTGTTTTTT
v_gene: TRBV7-2
d_gene: NA
j_gene: TRBJ2-2
abundance: few

CDR3aa: CASSPVGQGFEAFF
CDR3nt: TGCGCCAGCAGCCCCGTGGGACAGGGGTTTGAAGCTTTCTTT
v_gene: TRBV5-1
d_gene: TRBD1
j_gene: TRBJ1-1
abundance: NA

CDR3aa: CASRKGRGASLLRDIQYF
CDR3nt: TGTGCCAGCAGAAAAGGGCGGGGGGCTAGTCTGCTGCGGGACATTCAGTACTTC
v_gene: TRBV25-1
d_gene: TRBD2
j_gene: TRBJ2-4
abundance: few

CDR3aa: CASSEVLREQFF
CDR3nt: TGTGCCAGCAGCGAGGTTTTAAGGGAGCAGTTCTTC
v_gene: TRBV11-2
d_gene: NA
j_gene: TRBJ2-1
abundance: NA

CDR3aa: CATSLNGSPLHF
CDR3nt: TGTGCCACCAGCTTAAACGGTTCACCCCTCCACTTT
v_gene: TRBV7-9
d_gene: NA
j_gene: TRBJ1-6
abundance: NA

CDR3aa: CASSPHRVYGETQYF
CDR3nt: TGTGCCAGCAGTCCCCACAGGGTCTATGGGGAGACCCAGTACTTC
v_gene: TRBV12-3/TRBV12-4
d_gene: NA
j_gene: TRBJ2-5
abundance: few

CDR3aa: CSARESEWRPWDNSPLHF
CDR3nt: TGCAGTGCTAGAGAGAGCGAGTGGAGACCCTGGGATAATTCACCCCTCCACTTT
v_gene: TRBV20-1
d_gene: NA
j_gene: TRBJ1-6
abundance: few

CDR3aa: CASSQEGSRTGLYEQYF
CDR3nt: TGCGCCAGCAGCCAAGAAGGTTCTCGGACAGGCCTCTACGAGCAGTACTTC
v_gene: TRBV4-3
d_gene: TRBD1
j_gene: TRBJ2-7
abundance: many

CDR3aa: CASSFGTGRSQPQHF
CDR3nt: TGTGCCAGCAGCTTCGGGACAGGAAGGAGTCAGCCCCAGCATTTT
v_gene: TRBV5-6
d_gene: TRBD1
j_gene: TRBJ1-5
abundance: NA

CDR3aa: CASSPQGQGENTF
CDR3nt: TGCGCCAGCAGCCCCCAGGGACAGGGAGAAAATACCTTC
v_gene: TRBV5-1
d_gene: TRBD1
j_gene: TRBJ1-2
abundance: few

CDR3aa: CASSLGVAGGQETQYF
CDR3nt: TGTGCCAGCAGCTTAGGGGTAGCGGGGGGTCAAGAGACCCAGTACTTC
v_gene: TRBV11-2
d_gene: TRBD2
j_gene: TRBJ2-5
abundance: NA

CDR3aa: CASSRRPHTGELFF
CDR3nt: TGTGCCAGCAGTAGACGGCCCCACACCGGGGAGCTGTTTTTT
v_gene: TRBV12-3/TRBV12-4
d_gene: NA
j_gene: TRBJ2-2
abundance: few

CDR3aa: CASSFPPGELFF
CDR3nt: TGTGCCAGCAGCTTCCCCCCCGGGGAGCTGTTTTTT
v_gene: TRBV7-2
d_gene: NA
j_gene: TRBJ2-2
abundance: few

CDR3aa: CSAPDPGSNEKLFF
CDR3nt: TGCAGTGCTCCCGACCCGGGGTCCAATGAAAAACTGTTTTTT
v_gene: TRBV20-1
d_gene: NA
j_gene: TRBJ1-4
abundance: few

CDR3aa: CSAVPPQNQPQHF
CDR3nt: TGCAGTGCCGTCCCACCGCAAAATCAGCCCCAGCATTTT
v_gene: TRBV20-1
d_gene: NA
j_gene: TRBJ1-5
abundance: NA

CDR3aa: CASSLDNRGSYEQYF
CDR3nt: TGTGCCAGCAGCTTGGATAACAGGGGTAGCTACGAGCAGTACTTC
v_gene: TRBV7-2
d_gene: TRBD1
j_gene: TRBJ2-7
abundance: medium-sized

CDR3aa: CASSLFSGTGISGANVLTF
CDR3nt: TGCGCCAGCAGCTTGTTCAGCGGGACAGGCATTTCTGGGGCCAACGTCCTGACTTTC
v_gene: TRBV5-1
d_gene: NA
j_gene: TRBJ2-6
abundance: NA

CDR3aa: CASSGGKVLSYEQYF
CDR3nt: TGTGCCAGCAGTGGGGGGAAGGTCCTCTCCTACGAGCAGTACTTC
v_gene: TRBV12-3/TRBV12-4
d_gene: NA
j_gene: TRBJ2-7
abundance: few

CDR3aa: CASSPDSIYEQYF
CDR3nt: TGTGCCAGCAGCCCGGACTCCATCTACGAGCAGTACTTC
v_gene: TRBV7-9
d_gene: NA
j_gene: TRBJ2-7
abundance: many

CDR3aa: CATTTRGGATNEKLFF
CDR3nt: TGTGCCACAACAACAAGAGGTGGAGCAACTAATGAAAAACTGTTTTTT
v_gene: TRBV4-2
d_gene: NA
j_gene: TRBJ1-4
abundance: many

CDR3aa: CSAREGGGRLGQFF
CDR3nt: TGCAGTGCTAGAGAAGGGGGGGGCAGGCTCGGGCAGTTCTTC
v_gene: TRBV20-1
d_gene: NA
j_gene: TRBJ2-1
abundance: few

CDR3aa: CASSPRTGGDEQFF
CDR3nt: TGTGCCAGCAGCCCCCGGACAGGCGGGGATGAGCAGTTCTTC
v_gene: TRBV7-6
d_gene: NA
j_gene: TRBJ2-1
abundance: NA

CDR3aa: CASTPDRGDTQYF
CDR3nt: TGCGCCAGTACCCCCGACAGGGGGGATACGCAGTATTTT
v_gene: TRBV5-1
d_gene: TRBD1
j_gene: TRBJ2-3
abundance: many

CDR3aa: CASSQRQENYGYTF
CDR3nt: TGTGCCAGCAGCCAACGGCAGGAGAACTATGGCTACACCTTC
v_gene: TRBV7-9
d_gene: NA
j_gene: TRBJ1-2
abundance: few

CDR3aa: CASSAPDQGGKTQYF
CDR3nt: TGTGCCAGCAGCGCCCCGGACCAGGGGGGCAAGACCCAGTACTTC
v_gene: TRBV7-7
d_gene: NA
j_gene: TRBJ2-5
abundance: few